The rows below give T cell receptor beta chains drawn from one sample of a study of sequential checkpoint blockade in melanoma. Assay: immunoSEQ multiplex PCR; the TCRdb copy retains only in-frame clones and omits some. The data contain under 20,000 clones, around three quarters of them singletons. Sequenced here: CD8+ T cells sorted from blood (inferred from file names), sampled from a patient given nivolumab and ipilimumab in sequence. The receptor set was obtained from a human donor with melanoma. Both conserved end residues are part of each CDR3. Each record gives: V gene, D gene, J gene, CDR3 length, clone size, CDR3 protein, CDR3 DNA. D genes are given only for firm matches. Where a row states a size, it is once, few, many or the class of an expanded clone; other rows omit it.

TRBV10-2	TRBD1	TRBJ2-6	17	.	CASKENRGDSGANVLTF	TGCGCCAGCAAGGAAAACAGGGGAGACTCTGGGGCCAACGTCCTGACTTTC
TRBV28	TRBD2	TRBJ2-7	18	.	CASSPSFGVLAGGYEQYF	TGTGCCAGCAGTCCCTCATTCGGGGTGCTAGCGGGAGGGTACGAGCAGTACTTC
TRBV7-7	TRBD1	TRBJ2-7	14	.	CASSPGTGPYEQYF	TGTGCTAGCAGCCCCGGGACAGGGCCCTACGAGCAGTACTTC
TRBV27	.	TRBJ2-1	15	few	CASTLSGGLGNEQFF	TGTGCCAGCACCCTGAGTGGGGGCTTGGGGAATGAGCAGTTCTTC
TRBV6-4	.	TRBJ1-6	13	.	CASSDTDPSPLHF	TGTGCCAGCAGTGATACAGATCCCTCACCCCTCCACTTT
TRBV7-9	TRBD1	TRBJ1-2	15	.	CASSHIRDSHYGYTF	TGTGCCAGCAGCCACATCCGGGACAGCCACTATGGCTACACCTTC
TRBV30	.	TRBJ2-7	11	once	CAWSDSSEQYF	TGTGCCTGGAGCGACAGTAGCGAGCAGTACTTC
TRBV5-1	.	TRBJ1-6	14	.	CASSLGQAASPLHF	TGCGCCAGCAGCTTGGGACAGGCCGCTTCACCCCTCCACTTT
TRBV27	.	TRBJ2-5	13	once	CASKKEAGETQYF	TGTGCCAGCAAGAAGGAGGCAGGAGAGACCCAGTACTTC
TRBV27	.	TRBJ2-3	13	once	CASSFVRGDTQYF	TGTGCCAGCAGTTTCGTTCGTGGCGATACGCAGTATTTT
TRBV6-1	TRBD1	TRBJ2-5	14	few	CASTNTGAQETQYF	TGTGCCAGCACCAATACAGGGGCACAAGAGACCCAGTACTTC
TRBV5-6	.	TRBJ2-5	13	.	CASSLEMRETQYF	TGTGCCAGCAGCTTGGAGATGCGGGAGACCCAGTACTTC
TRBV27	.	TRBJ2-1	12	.	CASSLQGGVQFF	TGTGCCAGCAGTTTACAGGGGGGAGTTCAGTTCTTC
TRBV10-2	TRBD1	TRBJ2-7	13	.	CASSGTGDYEQYF	TGCGCCAGCAGTGGGACAGGGGACTACGAGCAGTACTTC
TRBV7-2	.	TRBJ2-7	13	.	CASSTRGGYEQYF	TGTGCCAGCAGCACTAGAGGGGGCTACGAGCAGTACTTC
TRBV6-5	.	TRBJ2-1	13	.	CASSLSTASEQFF	TGTGCCAGCAGCCTCTCGACTGCGTCCGAGCAGTTCTTC
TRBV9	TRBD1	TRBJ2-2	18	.	CASSIPTGGVSNTGELFF	TGTGCCAGCAGCATCCCGACAGGGGGCGTTAGTAACACCGGGGAGCTGTTTTTT
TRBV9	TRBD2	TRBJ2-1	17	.	CASSVASRLASYNEQFF	TGTGCCAGCAGCGTTGCTAGTAGACTAGCATCCTACAATGAGCAGTTCTTC
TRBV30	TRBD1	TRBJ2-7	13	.	CAWTVQGGREQYF	TGTGCCTGGACTGTACAGGGGGGTAGGGAGCAGTACTTC
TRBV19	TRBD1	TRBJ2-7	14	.	CASSDYRGPYEQYF	TGTGCCAGTAGTGATTACAGGGGCCCCTACGAGCAGTACTTC